This T cell receptor beta chain was found in a study of CD8 T cells in Susac syndrome (dated by TCRdb to about 2019). With respect to the entire study: Whether CD8+ T cell activation and differentiation in Susac syndrome was antigen driven was tested using repertoire sequencing.

RNA was extracted with the RNeasy kit and roughly 0.5 to 1 ug was reverse transcribed using random hexamers. TCR beta CDR3 regions were amplified with the immunoSEQ multiplex PCR assay covering 54 Vbeta and 13 Jbeta segments. PCR amplification bias was corrected using a synthetic template baseline for primer optimization and computational correction. Per the source publication's procedure: Reads were annotated to V, D and J genes per IMGT and analyzed with immunoSEQ Analyzer, keeping only productive sequences. Clonality was computed as one minus Shannon entropy normalized by log2 of the number of productive unique sequences. For each patient and control, public and private clones were evaluated within the 100 most prevalent clones. Clones were defined as Susac-specific if absent from the healthy and MS cohorts, from roughly 1,100 published viral clones and from other ImmuneACCESS disease sequences. TCRdb passed the public sequencing reads through fastp at Q25 and MiXCR, retaining productive beta sequences. Each entry is one CDR3 protein sequence, shown with its most common DNA and genes. In this record, the V and J calls reflect TCRdb's handling and not the investigators' own analysis. The sample table holds fewer than 150,000 distinct CDR3 sequences, of which around 92% were seen once. The leading ten clones occupy 0.085% to 0.095% of the sample.

From the cysteine through the phenylalanine, the CDR3 covers 14 amino acids. Kept here is only the CDR3 DNA, which spans 42 bases and is read in frame from base 1. According to the germline V gene, CDR1 reads LGHNA and CDR2 reads YNFKEQ. V and J lose 1 base and 2 bases, and a span of 8 bases separates them. Peripheral blood CD8+ and CD4+ T cells from healthy donors, Susac syndrome patients and multiple sclerosis patients were profiled using high-throughput TCR beta sequencing. Treatment-naive patients with stable or active relapsing-remitting disease fulfilling revised McDonald criteria were used as multiple sclerosis controls. Bulk CD8+ and CD4+ T cells were purified by magnetic negative isolation, while CD8+ TEMRA cells were enriched using FACS. Blood was drawn into EDTA tubes, processed within 24 hours, and PBMCs were isolated by density gradient centrifugation. PBMCs destined for TCR sequencing were cryopreserved in liquid nitrogen and later thawed in a 37 °C water bath. A purity of at least 90% was achieved for sorted or isolated CD4+, CD8+ and CD8+ TEMRA cells.

Findings and caveats that apply to the study as a whole: The TCR sequencing and HLA analysis was acknowledged to have included a relatively small number of individuals.

A note on this clonotype: Its target antigen remains unknown. Base qualities are not recorded, but no much larger clone differs from it by a single base.

The receptor was derived from a human donor with multiple sclerosis. The chain couples TRBV4-2 to TRBJ2-5, with no confidently assigned D gene. Sample: CD4+ T cells from PBMCs. Here is the DNA: TGTGCCAGCAGCCAAGGGTTTGGTCAAGAGACCCAGTACTTC. The translation is CASSQGFGQETQYF.